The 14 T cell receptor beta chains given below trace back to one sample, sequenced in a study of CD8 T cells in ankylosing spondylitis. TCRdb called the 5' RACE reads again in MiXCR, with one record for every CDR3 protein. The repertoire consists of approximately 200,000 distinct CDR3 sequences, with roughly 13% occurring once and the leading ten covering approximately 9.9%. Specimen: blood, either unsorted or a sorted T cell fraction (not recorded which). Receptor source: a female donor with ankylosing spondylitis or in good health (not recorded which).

In DNA, the CDR3 is TGTGCCAGCACCCTAGACAGGGGGCGCGGGAGCACTGAAGCTTTCTTT. As protein: CASTLDRGRGSTEAFF. The V and J genes are TRBV5-6 and TRBJ1-1, with 10 bases aligning to TRBD1. Trimming cost V 6 bases and J 4 bases; bases outside gene matches: 12. Germline CDR1 is SGHDT and CDR2 is YYEEEE. The CDR3 sequence is 16 residues long. The full variable domain, rest sourced from reference TRBV5-6 and TRBJ1-1, is DAGVTQSPTHLIKTRGQQVTLRCSPKSGHDTVSWYQQALGQGPQFIFQYYEEEERQRGNFPDRFSGHQFPNYSSELNVNALLLGDSALYLCASTLDRGRGSTEAFFGQGTRLTVV.

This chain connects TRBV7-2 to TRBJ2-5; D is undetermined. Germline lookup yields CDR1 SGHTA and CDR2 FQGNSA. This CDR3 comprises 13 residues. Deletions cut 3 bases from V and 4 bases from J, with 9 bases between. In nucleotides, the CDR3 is TGTGCCAGCAGCTTGAGCGCTACAGAGACCCAGTACTTC. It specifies CASSLSATETQYF. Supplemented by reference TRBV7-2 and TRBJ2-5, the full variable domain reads GAGVSQSPSNKVTEKGKDVELRCDPISGHTALYWYRQSLGQGLEFLIYFQGNSAPDKSGLPSDRFSAERTGGSVSTLTIQRTQQEDSAVYLCASSLSATETQYFGPGTRLLVL.

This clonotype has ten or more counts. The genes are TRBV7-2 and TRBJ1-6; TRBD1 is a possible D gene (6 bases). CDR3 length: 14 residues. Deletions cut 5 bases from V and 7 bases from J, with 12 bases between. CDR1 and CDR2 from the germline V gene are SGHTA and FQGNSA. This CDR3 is CASSTRDTNSPLHF. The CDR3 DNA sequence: TGTGCCAGCAGCACTCGGGACACCAATTCACCCCTCCACTTT.

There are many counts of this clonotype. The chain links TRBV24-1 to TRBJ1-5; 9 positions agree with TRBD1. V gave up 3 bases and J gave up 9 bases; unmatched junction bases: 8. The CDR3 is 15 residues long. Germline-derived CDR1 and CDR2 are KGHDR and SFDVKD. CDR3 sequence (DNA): TGTGCCACCAGTGATGGGACAGGGACCCTAAGGCCCCAGCATTTT. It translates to CATSDGTGTLRPQHF.

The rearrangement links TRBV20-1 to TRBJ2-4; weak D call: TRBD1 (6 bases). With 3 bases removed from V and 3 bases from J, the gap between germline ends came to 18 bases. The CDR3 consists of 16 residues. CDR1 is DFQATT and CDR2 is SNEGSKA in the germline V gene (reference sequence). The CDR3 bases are TGCAGTGCTAGGGGGGACACAATAGCCGGCAAAAACATTCAGTACTTC. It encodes CSARGDTIAGKNIQYF.

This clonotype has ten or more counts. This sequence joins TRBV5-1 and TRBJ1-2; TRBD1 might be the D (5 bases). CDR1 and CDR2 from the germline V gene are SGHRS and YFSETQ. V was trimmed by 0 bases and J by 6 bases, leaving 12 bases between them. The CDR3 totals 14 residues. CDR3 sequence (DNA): TGCGCCAGCAGCTTGGACGAGGGGTACGATGGCTACACCTTC. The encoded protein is CASSLDEGYDGYTF.

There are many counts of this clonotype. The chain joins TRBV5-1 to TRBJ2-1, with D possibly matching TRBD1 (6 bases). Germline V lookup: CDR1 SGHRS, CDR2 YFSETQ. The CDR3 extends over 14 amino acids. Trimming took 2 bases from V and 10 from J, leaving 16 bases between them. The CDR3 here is CASSLKTGGGEQFF. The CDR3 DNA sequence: TGCGCCAGCAGCTTAAAGACAGGCGGCGGAGAGCAGTTCTTC. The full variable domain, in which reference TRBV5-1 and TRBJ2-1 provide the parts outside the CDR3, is KAGVTQTPRYLIKTRGQQVTLSCSPISGHRSVSWYQQTPGQGLQFLFEYFSETQRNKGNFPGRFSGRQFSNSRSEMNVSTLELGDSALYLCASSLKTGGGEQFFGPGTRLTVL.

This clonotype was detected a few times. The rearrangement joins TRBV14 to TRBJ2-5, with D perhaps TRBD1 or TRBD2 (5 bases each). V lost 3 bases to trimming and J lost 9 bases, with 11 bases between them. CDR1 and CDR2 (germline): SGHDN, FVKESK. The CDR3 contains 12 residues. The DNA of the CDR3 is TGTGCCAGCAGCCATGGGGGATCACCCCAGTACTTC. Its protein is CASSHGGSPQYF.

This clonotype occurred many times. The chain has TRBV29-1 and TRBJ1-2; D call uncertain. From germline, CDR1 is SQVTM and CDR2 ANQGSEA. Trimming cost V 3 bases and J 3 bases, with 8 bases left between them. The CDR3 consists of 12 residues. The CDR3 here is CSVDSWDYGYTF. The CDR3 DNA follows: TGCAGCGTTGACAGTTGGGACTATGGCTACACCTTC.

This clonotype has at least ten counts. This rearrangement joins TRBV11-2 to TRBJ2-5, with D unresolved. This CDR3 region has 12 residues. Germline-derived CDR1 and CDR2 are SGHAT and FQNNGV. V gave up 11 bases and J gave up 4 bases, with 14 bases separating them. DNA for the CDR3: TGTGCCGCTGGATTGTATCGAGAGACCCAGTACTTC. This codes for CAAGLYRETQYF. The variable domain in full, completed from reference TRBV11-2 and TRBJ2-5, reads EAGVAQSPRYKIIEKRQSVAFWCNPISGHATLYWYQQILGQGPKLLIQFQNNGVVDDSQLPKDRFSAERLKGVDSTLKIQPAKLEDSAVYLCAAGLYRETQYFGPGTRLLVL.

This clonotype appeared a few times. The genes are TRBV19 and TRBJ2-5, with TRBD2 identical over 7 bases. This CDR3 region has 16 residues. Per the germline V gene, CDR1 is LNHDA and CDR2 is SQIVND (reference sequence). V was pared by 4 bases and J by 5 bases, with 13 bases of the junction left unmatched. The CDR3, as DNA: TGTGCCAGTAGTAGTAGGGACTACCAATCCAGGGAGACCCAGTACTTC. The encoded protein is CASSSRDYQSRETQYF. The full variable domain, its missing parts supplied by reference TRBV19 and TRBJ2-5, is DGGITQSPKYLFRKEGQNVTLSCEQNLNHDAMYWYRQDPGQGLRLIYYSQIVNDFQKGDIAEGYSVSREKKESFPLTVTSAQKNPTAFYLCASSSRDYQSRETQYFGPGTRLLVL.

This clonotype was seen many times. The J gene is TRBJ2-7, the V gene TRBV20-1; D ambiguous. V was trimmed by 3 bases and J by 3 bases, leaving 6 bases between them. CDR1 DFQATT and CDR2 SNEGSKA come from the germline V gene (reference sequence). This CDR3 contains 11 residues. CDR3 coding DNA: TGCAGTGCTAGTGAAGGCTACGAGCAGTACTTC. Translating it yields CSASEGYEQYF.

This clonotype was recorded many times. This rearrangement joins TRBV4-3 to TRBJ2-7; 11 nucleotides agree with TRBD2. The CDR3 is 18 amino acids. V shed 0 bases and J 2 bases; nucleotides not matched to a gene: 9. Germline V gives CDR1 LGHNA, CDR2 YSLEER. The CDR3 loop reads CASSQDKLVAGGTYEQYF. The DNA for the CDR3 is TGCGCCAGCAGCCAAGACAAATTGGTAGCGGGAGGGACCTACGAGCAGTACTTC.

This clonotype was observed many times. The CDR3 region is CASSPSGVEQFF. In DNA, the CDR3 is TGCGCCAGCAGCCCTAGCGGTGTTGAGCAGTTCTTC. This chain joins TRBV4-3 and TRBJ2-1, with TRBD2 matching 7 bases. Per the germline V gene, CDR1 is LGHNA and CDR2 is YSLEER. V lost 4 bases, J lost 9 bases, and 3 bases stayed unmatched. CDR3 length equals 12 residues.